The present T cell receptor beta chain was sequenced within a study of control samples from healthy donors and cancer patients. Method: immunoSEQ multiplex PCR; TCRdb's copy keeps in-frame clones and lacks some. The sample has roughly 150,000 clones, 88% seen once. V dropped 5 bases and J dropped 6 bases, with 12 bases sitting between them. The CDR3 sequence is 14 residues long. The germline V gene encodes CDR1 KGHDR and CDR2 SFDVKD. The chain couples TRBV24-1 to TRBJ2-2; D gene unclear. The TCR originated in a man between 18 and 35 years old in good health. The sample was blood. CDR3 residues: CATSGPRRSGELFF. In nucleotides, the CDR3 is TGTGCCACCAGTGGCCCGCGCCGTTCCGGGGAGCTGTTTTTT.